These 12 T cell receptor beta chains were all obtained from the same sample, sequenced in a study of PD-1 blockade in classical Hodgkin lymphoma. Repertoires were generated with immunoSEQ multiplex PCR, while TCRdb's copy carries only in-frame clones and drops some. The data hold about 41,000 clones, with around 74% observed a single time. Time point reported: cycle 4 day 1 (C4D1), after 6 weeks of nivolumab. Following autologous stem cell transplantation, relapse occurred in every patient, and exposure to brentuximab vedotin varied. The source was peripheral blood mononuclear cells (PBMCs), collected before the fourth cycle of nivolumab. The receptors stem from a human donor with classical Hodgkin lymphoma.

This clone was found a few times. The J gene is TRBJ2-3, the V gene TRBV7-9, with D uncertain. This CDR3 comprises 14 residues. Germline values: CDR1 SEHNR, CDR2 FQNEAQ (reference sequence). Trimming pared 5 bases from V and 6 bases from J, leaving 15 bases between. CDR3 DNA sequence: TGTGCCAGCAGCACACCCCTTCAGATGGATACGCAGTATTTT. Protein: CASSTPLQMDTQYF. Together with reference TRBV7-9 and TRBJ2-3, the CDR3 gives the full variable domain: DTGVSQNPRHKITKRGQNVTFRCDPISEHNRLYWYRQTLGQGPEFLTYFQNEAQLEKSRLLSDRFSAERPKGSFSTLEIQRTEQGDSAMYLCASSTPLQMDTQYFGPGTRLTVL.

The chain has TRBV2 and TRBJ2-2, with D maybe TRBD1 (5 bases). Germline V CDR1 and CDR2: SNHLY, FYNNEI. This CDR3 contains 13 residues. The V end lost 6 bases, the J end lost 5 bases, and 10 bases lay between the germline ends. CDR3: CASRSRVTGELFF. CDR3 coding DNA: TGTGCCAGCAGGAGCAGGGTTACCGGGGAGCTGTTTTTT. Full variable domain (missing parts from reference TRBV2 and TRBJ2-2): EPEVTQTPSHQVTQMGQEVILRCVPISNHLYFYWYRQILGQKVEFLVSFYNNEISEKSEIFDDQFSVERPDGSNFTLKIRSTKLEDSAMYFCASRSRVTGELFFGEGSRLTVL.

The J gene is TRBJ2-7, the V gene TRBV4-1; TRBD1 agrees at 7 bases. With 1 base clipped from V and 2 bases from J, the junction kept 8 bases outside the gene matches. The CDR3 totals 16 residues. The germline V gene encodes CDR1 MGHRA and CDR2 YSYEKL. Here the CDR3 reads CASSQAETGIPYEQYF. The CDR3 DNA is TGCGCCAGCAGCCAAGCCGAGACAGGGATTCCCTACGAGCAGTACTTC.

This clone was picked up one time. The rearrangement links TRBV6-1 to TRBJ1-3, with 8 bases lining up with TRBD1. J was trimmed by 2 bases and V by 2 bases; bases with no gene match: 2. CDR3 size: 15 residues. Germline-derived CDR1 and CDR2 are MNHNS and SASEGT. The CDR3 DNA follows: TGTGCCAGCAGTGAACGGACAGGGACTGGAAACACCATATATTTT. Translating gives CASSERTGTGNTIYF.

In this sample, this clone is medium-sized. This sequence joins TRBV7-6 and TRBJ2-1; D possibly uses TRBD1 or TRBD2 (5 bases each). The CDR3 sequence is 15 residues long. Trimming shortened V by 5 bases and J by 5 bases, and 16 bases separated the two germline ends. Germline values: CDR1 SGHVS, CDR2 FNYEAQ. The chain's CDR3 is CASSPVFGGNNEQFF. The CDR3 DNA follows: TGTGCCAGCAGCCCCGTCTTTGGGGGAAACAATGAGCAGTTCTTC.

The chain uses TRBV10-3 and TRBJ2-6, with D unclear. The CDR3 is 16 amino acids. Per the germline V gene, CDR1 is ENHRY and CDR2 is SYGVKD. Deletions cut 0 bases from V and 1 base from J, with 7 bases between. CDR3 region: CAISESTGSGANVLTF. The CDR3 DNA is TGTGCCATCAGTGAGTCGACGGGTTCTGGGGCCAACGTCCTGACTTTC.

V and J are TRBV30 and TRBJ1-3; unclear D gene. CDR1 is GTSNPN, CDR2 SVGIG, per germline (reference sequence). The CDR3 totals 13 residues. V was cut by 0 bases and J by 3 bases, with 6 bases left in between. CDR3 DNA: TGTGCCTGGAGTGTAGATAATGGAAACACCATATATTTT. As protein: CAWSVDNGNTIYF.

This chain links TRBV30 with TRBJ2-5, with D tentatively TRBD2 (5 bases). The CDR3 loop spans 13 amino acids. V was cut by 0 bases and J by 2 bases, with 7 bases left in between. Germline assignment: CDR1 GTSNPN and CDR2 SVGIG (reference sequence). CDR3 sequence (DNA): TGTGCCTGGAGTGTAACGGGGCAAGAGACCCAGTACTTC. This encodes CAWSVTGQETQYF.

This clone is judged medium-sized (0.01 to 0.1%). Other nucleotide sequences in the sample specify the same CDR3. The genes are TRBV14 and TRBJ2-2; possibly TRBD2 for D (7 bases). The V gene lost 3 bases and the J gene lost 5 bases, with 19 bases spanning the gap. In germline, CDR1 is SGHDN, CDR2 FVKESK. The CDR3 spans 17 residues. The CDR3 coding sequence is TGTGCCAGCAGCCATGGTTTGAGGGGGGGCCGTACCGGGGAGCTGTTTTTT. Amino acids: CASSHGLRGGRTGELFF.

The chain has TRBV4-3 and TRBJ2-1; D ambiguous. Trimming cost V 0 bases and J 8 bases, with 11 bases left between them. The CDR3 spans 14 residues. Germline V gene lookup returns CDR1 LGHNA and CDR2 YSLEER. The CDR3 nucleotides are TGCGCCAGCAGCCAAGATCGGGCATACGATGAGCAGTTCTTC. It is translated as CASSQDRAYDEQFF.

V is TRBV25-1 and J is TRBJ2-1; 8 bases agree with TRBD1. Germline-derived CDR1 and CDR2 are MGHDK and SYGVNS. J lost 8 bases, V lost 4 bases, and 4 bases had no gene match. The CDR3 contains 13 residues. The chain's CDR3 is CASSVTGDHEQFF. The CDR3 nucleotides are TGTGCCAGCAGTGTGACAGGGGACCATGAGCAGTTCTTC.

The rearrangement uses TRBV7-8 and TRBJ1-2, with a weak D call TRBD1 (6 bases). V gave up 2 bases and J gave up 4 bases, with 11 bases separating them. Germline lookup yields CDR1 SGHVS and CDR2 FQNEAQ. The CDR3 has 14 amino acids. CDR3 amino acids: CASSLIRGAYGYTF. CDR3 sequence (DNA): TGTGCCAGCAGCTTAATCAGGGGCGCCTATGGCTACACCTTC. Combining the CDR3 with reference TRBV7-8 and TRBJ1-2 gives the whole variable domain GAGVSQSPRYKVAKRGQDVALRCDPISGHVSLFWYQQALGQGPEFLTYFQNEAQLDKSGLPSDRFFAERPEGSVSTLKIQRTQQEDSAVYLCASSLIRGAYGYTFGSGTRLTVV.